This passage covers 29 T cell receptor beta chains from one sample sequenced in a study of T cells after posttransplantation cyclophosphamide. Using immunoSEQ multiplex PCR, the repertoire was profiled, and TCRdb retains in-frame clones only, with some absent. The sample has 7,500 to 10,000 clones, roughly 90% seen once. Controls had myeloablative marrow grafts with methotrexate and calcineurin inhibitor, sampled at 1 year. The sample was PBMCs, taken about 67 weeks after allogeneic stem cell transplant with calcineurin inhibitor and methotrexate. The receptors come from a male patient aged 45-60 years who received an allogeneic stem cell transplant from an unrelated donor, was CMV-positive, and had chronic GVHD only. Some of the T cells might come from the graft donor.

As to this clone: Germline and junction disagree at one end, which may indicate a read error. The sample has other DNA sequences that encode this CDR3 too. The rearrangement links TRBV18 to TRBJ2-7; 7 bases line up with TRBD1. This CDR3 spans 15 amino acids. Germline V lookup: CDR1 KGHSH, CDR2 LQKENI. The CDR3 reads CASSRLGTDPYEQYF. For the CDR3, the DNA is TGCGCCAGCTCACGGTTGGGGACAGACCCCTACGAGCAGTACTTC.

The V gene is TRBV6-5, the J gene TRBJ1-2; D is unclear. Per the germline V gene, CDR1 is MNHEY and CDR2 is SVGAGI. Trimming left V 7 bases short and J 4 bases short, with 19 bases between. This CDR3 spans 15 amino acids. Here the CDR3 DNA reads TGTGCCAGCACCCACCTCCTCGGAAGCGGCTATGGCTACACCTTC. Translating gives CASTHLLGSGYGYTF.

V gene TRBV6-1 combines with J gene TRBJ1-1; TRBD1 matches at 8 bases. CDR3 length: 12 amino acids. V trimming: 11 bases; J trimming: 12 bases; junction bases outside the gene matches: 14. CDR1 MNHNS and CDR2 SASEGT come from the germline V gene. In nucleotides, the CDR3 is TGTGCCTCCAGGGGGCGCATCGTCGGAACTTTCTTT. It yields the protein CASRGRIVGTFF.

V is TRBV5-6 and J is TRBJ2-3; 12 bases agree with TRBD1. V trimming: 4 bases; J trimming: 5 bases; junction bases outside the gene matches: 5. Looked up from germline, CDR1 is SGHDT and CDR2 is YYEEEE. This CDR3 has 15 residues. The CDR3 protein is CASSGGTGGRDTQYF. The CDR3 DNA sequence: TGTGCCAGCAGCGGCGGGACAGGGGGCCGAGATACGCAGTATTTT. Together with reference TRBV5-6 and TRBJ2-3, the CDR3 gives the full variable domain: DAGVTQSPTHLIKTRGQQVTLRCSPKSGHDTVSWYQQALGQGPQFIFQYYEEEERQRGNFPDRFSGHQFPNYSSELNVNALLLGDSALYLCASSGGTGGRDTQYFGPGTRLTVL.

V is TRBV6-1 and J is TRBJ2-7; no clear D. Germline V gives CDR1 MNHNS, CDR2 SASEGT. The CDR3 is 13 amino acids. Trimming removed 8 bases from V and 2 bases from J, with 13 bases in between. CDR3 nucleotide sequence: TGTGCCAGCCGCGTGCCAGCGACCTACGAGCAGTACTTC. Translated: CASRVPATYEQYF.

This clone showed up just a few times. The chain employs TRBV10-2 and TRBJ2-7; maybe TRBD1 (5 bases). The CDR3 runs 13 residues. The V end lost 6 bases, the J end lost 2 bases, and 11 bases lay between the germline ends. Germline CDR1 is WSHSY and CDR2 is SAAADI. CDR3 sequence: CASRGAGTYEQYF. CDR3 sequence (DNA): TGCGCCAGCAGAGGGGCAGGCACCTACGAGCAGTACTTC.

The CDR3 DNA is TGCGCCAGCAGAATGACCCCCGGTCGGGGAGGGAATTCACCCCTCCACTTT. It is translated as CASRMTPGRGGNSPLHF. The chain uses TRBV5-1 and TRBJ1-6, with no clear D. Trimming shortened V by 5 bases and J by 7 bases, and 22 bases separated the two germline ends. CDR1 and CDR2 (germline): SGHRS, YFSETQ. The CDR3 length is 17 residues.

The CDR3: CASSATPRQWNQETQYF. The CDR3 DNA reads as TGTGCCAGCAGCGCGACTCCTAGACAGTGGAATCAAGAGACCCAGTACTTC. This sequence joins TRBV9 and TRBJ2-5, with D possibly being TRBD1 (5 bases). The ends were cut back, 3 bases at V and 2 bases at J, with 20 bases in the middle. Germline CDR1 and CDR2: SGDLS and YYNGEE. The CDR3 consists of 17 residues. Complete variable domain (other parts from reference TRBV9 and TRBJ2-5): DSGVTQTPKHLITATGQRVTLRCSPRSGDLSVYWYQQSLDQGLQFLIQYYNGEERAKGNILERFSAQQFPDLHSELNLSSLELGDSALYFCASSATPRQWNQETQYFGPGTRLLVL.

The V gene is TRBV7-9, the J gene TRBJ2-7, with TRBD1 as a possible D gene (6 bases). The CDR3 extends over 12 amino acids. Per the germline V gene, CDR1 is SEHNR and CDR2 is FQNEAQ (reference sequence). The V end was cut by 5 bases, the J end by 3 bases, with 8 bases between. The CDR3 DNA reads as TGTGCCAGCAGCAGGACAGACTACGAGCAGTACTTC. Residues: CASSRTDYEQYF.

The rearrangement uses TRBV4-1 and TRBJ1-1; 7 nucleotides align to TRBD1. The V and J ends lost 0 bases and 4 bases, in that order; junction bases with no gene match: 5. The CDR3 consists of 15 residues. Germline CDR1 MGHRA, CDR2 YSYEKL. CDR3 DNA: TGCGCCAGCAGCCAAGATCAAGGGGGCGGCACTGAAGCTTTCTTT. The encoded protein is CASSQDQGGGTEAFF.

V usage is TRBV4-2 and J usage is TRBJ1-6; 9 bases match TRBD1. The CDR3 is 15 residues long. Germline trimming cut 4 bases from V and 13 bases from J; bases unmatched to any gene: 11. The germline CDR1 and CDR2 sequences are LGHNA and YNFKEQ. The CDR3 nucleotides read TGTGCCAGCAGCCGCTCACCGGGACAGGGTTTCCCCCTCCACTTT. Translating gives CASSRSPGQGFPLHF.

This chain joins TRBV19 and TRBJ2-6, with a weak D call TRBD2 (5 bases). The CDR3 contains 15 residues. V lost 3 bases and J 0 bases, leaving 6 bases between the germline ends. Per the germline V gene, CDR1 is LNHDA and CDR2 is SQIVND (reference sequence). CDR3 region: CASSIGVSGANVLTF. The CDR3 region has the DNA TGTGCCAGTAGTATCGGGGTCTCTGGGGCCAACGTCCTGACTTTC.

CDR3 in amino acids: CASSAVGIAGVFSGEQYF. The CDR3 region has the DNA TGTGCCAGCAGCGCAGTCGGGATAGCGGGAGTTTTTTCGGGTGAGCAGTACTTC. The chain joins TRBV7-8 to TRBJ2-7, with 9 positions matching TRBD2. The V gene end was trimmed by 5 bases and the J gene end by 7 bases; junction bases not matched to a gene: 21. The CDR3 extends over 18 amino acids. From germline, CDR1 is SGHVS and CDR2 FQNEAQ.

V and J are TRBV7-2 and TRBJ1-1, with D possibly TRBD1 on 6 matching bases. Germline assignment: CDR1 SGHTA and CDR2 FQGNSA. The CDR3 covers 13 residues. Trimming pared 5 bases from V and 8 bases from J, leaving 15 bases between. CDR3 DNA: TGTGCCAGCAGCCCAACGACGACAGGAGAAGCTTTCTTT. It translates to CASSPTTTGEAFF.

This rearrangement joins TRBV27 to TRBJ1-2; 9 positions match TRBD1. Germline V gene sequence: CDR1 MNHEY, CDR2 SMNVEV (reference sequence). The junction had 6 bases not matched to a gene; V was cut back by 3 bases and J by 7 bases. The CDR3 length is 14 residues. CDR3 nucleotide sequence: TGTGCCAGCAGTTTTGGGGACAGGGTAGCTGGCTACACCTTC. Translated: CASSFGDRVAGYTF.

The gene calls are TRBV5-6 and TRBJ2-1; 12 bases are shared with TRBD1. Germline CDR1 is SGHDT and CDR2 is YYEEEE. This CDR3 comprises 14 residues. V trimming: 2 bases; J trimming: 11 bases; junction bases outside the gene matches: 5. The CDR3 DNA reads TGTGCCAGCAGCTTCCGGGGACAGGGGGCGCAGCAGTTCTTC. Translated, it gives CASSFRGQGAQQFF.

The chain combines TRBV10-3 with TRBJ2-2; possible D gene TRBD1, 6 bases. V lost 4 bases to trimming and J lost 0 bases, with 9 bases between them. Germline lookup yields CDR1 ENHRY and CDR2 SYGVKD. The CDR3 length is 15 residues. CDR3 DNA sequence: TGTGCCATCAGTGGGAGGACAGCGAACACCGGGGAGCTGTTTTTT. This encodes CAISGRTANTGELFF.

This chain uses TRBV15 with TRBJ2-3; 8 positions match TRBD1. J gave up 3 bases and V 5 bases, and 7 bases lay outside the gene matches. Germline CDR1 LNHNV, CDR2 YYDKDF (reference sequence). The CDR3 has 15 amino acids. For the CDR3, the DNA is TGTGCCACCAGCTACGACAGGGGTTGGACAGATACGCAGTATTTT. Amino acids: CATSYDRGWTDTQYF.

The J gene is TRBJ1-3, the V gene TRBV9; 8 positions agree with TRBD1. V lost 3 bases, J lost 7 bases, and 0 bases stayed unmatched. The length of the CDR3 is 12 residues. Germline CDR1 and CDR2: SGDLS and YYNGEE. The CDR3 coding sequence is TGTGCCAGCAGCGGACAGGGGAACACCATATATTTT. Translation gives CASSGQGNTIYF.

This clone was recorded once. The CDR3 region has the DNA TGTGCCAGCAGCAAACGGGGGGGATACACTGAAGCTTTCTTT. Residues: CASSKRGGYTEAFF. V and J are TRBV7-2 and TRBJ1-1; D is possibly TRBD1 (5 bases). V lost 5 bases and J 3 bases, leaving 13 bases between the germline ends. The germline gives CDR1 SGHTA, CDR2 FQGNSA. The CDR3 length is 14 residues.

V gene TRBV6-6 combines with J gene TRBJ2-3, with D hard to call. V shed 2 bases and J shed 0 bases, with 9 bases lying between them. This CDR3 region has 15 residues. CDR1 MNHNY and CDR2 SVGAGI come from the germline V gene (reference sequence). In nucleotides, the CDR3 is TGTGCCAGCAGTTACAACTATCCTAGCACAGATACGCAGTATTTT. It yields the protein CASSYNYPSTDTQYF.

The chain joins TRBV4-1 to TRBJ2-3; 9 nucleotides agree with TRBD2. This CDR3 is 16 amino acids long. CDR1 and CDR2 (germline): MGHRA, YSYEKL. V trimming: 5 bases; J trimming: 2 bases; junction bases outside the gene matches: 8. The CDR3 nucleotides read TGCGCCAGCAGCAAAGTACTAGCGGGCGCCACAGATACGCAGTATTTT. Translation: CASSKVLAGATDTQYF.

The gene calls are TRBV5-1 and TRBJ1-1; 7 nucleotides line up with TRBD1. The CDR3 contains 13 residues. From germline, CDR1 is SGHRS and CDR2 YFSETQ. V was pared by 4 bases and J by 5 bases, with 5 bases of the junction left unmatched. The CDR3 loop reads CASSATGKTEAFF. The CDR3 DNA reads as TGCGCCAGCAGCGCGACAGGGAAAACTGAAGCTTTCTTT.

The CDR3 loop reads CASSETLAGGREQYF. In DNA, the CDR3 is TGTGCCAGTAGCGAGACTCTAGCGGGAGGTCGGGAGCAGTACTTC. The V call is TRBV19, the J call TRBJ2-7; 11 nucleotides agree with TRBD2. The CDR3 totals 15 residues. V was clipped by 6 bases and J by 7 bases; unmatched bases: 11. Per the germline V gene, CDR1 is LNHDA and CDR2 is SQIVND (reference sequence).

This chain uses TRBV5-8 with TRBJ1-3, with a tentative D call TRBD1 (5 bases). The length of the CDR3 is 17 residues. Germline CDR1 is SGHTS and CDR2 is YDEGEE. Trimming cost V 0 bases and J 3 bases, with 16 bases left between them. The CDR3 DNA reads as TGTGCCAGCAGCTTGGCCCTAGTTCGGGGGATTGGAAACACCATATATTTT. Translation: CASSLALVRGIGNTIYF.

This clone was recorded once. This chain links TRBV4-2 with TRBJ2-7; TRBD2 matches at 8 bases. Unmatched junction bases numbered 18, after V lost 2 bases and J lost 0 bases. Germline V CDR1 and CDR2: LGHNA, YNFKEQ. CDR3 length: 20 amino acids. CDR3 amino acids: CASSQIGSGLGTQSSYEQYF. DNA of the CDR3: TGTGCCAGCAGCCAAATCGGGTCGGGACTAGGAACGCAAAGCTCCTACGAGCAGTACTTC.

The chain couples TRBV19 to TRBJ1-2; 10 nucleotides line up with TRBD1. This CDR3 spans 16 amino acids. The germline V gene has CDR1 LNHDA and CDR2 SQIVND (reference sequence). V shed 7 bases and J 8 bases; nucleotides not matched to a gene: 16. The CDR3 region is CASTPTGTGEIEGYTF. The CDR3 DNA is TGTGCCAGTACACCTACCGGGACAGGGGAAATTGAGGGCTACACCTTC.

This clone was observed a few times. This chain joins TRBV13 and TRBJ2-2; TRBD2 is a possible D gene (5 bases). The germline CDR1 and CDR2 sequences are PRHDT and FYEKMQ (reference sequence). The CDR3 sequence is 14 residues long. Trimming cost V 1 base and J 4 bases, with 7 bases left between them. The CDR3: CASSLVAGTGELFF. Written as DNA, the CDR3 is TGTGCCAGCAGCTTAGTTGCGGGCACCGGGGAGCTGTTTTTT. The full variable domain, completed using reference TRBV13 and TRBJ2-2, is AAGVIQSPRHLIKEKRETATLKCYPIPRHDTVYWYQQGPGQDPQFLISFYEKMQSDKGSIPDRFSAQQFSDYHSELNMSSLELGDSALYFCASSLVAGTGELFFGEGSRLTVL.

As DNA, the CDR3 is TGTGCCAGCAGCTTAGGGGGACTAAACACTGAAGCTTTCTTT. This translates into CASSLGGLNTEAFF. The chain carries TRBV11-3 and TRBJ1-1, with D possibly matching TRBD1 (5 bases). V lost 1 base, J lost 2 bases, and 8 bases lay in between. Germline assignment: CDR1 SGHNT and CDR2 YENEEA. There are 14 residues in the CDR3.